Listed below are T cell receptor beta chains from one sample, sequenced in a study of regulatory T cells in long-lasting Graves disease. MiXCR, applied by TCRdb to the multiplex PCR reads, yields one record per CDR3 protein. The sample yields around 500,000 distinct CDR3 sequences, approximately 16% seen once. The same data also went into a second study, on T cells in Graves' hyperthyroidism and ophthalmopathy.

The sample in question was peripheral blood mononuclear cells (PBMCs), obtained at new diagnosis, from a patient treated with antithyroid drugs. Source of these receptors: a middle-aged woman with Graves disease. Both conserved end residues are part of each CDR3. D genes are given only for firm matches. Some rows mark clone size as missing; the rest say once, few, many or name a class of expanded clone.

j_call | v_call | d_call | cdr3_length | clone_size | cdr3_aa | cdr3_nt
TRBJ2-7 | TRBV7-3 | NA | 14 | many | CASSLGNRAHEQYF | TGTGCCAGCAGCTTAGGTAACAGGGCCCACGAGCAGTACTTC
TRBJ1-2 | TRBV9 | NA | 17 | few | CASSVEGWTFGNYGYTF | TGTGCCAGCAGCGTAGAGGGCTGGACCTTCGGTAACTATGGCTACACCTTC
TRBJ1-6 | TRBV2 | TRBD1 | 14 | NA | CASSPQGNNSPHHF | TGTGCCAGCAGTCCACAGGGGAATAATTCACCCCACCACTTT
TRBJ2-2 | TRBV5-6 | NA | 13 | few | CASTSRAAGELFF | TGTGCCAGCACCTCGCGGGCGGCCGGGGAGCTGTTTTTT
TRBJ2-3 | TRBV5-1 | NA | 15 | many | CASSLQGPPTDTQYF | TGCGCCAGCAGCTTGCAGGGGCCCCCCACAGATACGCAGTATTTT
TRBJ2-3 | TRBV7-6 | TRBD2 | 14 | many | CASSISRGEYTQYF | TGTGCCAGCAGCATTTCGCGGGGGGAATATACGCAGTATTTT
TRBJ1-5 | TRBV5-1 | NA | 15 | NA | CASSLGDPRNQPQHF | TGCGCCAGCAGCTTGGGGGACCCTCGCAATCAGCCCCAGCATTTT
TRBJ2-6 | TRBV5-1 | NA | 14 | few | CASSFGGGGNVLTF | TGCGCCAGCAGCTTTGGAGGGGGTGGTAACGTCCTGACTTTC
TRBJ2-7 | TRBV6-4 | NA | 16 | many | CASSEIGSNHHYEQYF | TGTGCCAGCAGTGAGATAGGGTCCAATCATCACTACGAGCAGTACTTC
TRBJ2-3 | TRBV11-2 | TRBD1 | 14 | many | CASSWDRETDTQYF | TGTGCCAGCAGCTGGGACAGGGAAACAGATACGCAGTATTTT
TRBJ2-4 | TRBV5-4 | TRBD2 | 14 | NA | CASSLAGERNIQYF | TGTGCCAGCAGCCTAGCGGGGGAGAGGAACATTCAGTACTTC
TRBJ2-3 | TRBV29-1 | NA | 14 | few | CSVDSSGGTDTQYF | TGCAGCGTTGATAGCTCGGGTGGTACAGATACGCAGTATTTT
TRBJ1-1 | TRBV14 | NA | 15 | NA | CASSHSDTGNTEAFF | TGTGCCAGCAGCCATTCTGACACAGGGAACACTGAAGCTTTCTTT
TRBJ1-6 | TRBV11-2 | TRBD1 | 14 | many | CASSSGTDNSPLHF | TGTGCCAGCAGCTCCGGGACAGATAATTCACCCCTCCACTTT
TRBJ2-5 | TRBV2 | NA | 15 | many | CASSRLTLGIGTQYF | TGTGCCAGCAGTCGACTGACCCTTGGGATTGGGACCCAGTACTTC
TRBJ1-5 | TRBV6-2/TRBV6-3 | NA | 13 | NA | CASSDWGNQPQHF | TGTGCCAGCAGTGATTGGGGGAATCAGCCCCAGCATTTT
TRBJ1-1 | TRBV10-3 | TRBD1 | 16 | NA | CAISERPHTGGSEAFF | TGTGCCATCAGTGAACGGCCCCACACAGGGGGTTCTGAAGCTTTCTTT
TRBJ1-2 | TRBV5-5 | TRBD1 | 15 | many | CASSFDRDSSNGYTF | TGTGCCAGCAGCTTTGACAGGGACTCGTCCAATGGCTACACCTTC
TRBJ1-1 | TRBV12-3/TRBV12-4 | NA | 11 | many | CASRGNTEAFF | TGTGCCAGCAGGGGAAACACTGAAGCTTTCTTT
TRBJ1-1 | TRBV9 | NA | 14 | NA | CASSVLTGNTEAFF | TGTGCCAGCAGCGTACTAACAGGCAACACTGAAGCTTTCTTT
TRBJ2-1 | TRBV11-2 | TRBD1 | 19 | many | CASSSPGQRLTSSYNEQFF | TGTGCCAGCAGCTCCCCGGGACAGAGACTAACCAGCTCCTACAATGAGCAGTTCTTC
TRBJ1-1 | TRBV4-1 | NA | 17 | NA | CASSHPGTQGDRTEAFF | TGCGCCAGCAGCCACCCCGGGACCCAAGGGGATCGCACTGAAGCTTTCTTT
TRBJ2-1 | TRBV9 | TRBD2 | 16 | many | CASSVVSGGPYNEQFF | TGTGCCAGCAGCGTAGTTAGCGGGGGACCATACAATGAGCAGTTCTTC
TRBJ1-2 | TRBV29-1 | NA | 12 | NA | CSVDSPTYGYTF | TGCAGCGTTGATAGTCCGACATATGGCTACACCTTC
TRBJ2-6 | TRBV12-5 | NA | 15 | many | CASGSGVSGANVLTF | TGTGCTAGTGGTTCGGGGGTATCCGGGGCCAACGTCCTGACTTTC
TRBJ1-3 | TRBV27 | NA | 16 | NA | CASSLSGQLSGNTIYF | TGTGCCAGCAGTTTATCGGGGCAGCTATCTGGAAACACCATATATTTT
TRBJ2-4 | TRBV5-1 | TRBD1 | 14 | few | CASSLAGTGGAWYF | TGCGCCAGCAGCTTGGCTGGGACAGGGGGTGCATGGTACTTC
TRBJ2-2 | TRBV13 | NA | 16 | few | CASSSYRGGNTGELFF | TGTGCCAGCAGCTCCTACAGGGGAGGGAACACCGGGGAGCTGTTTTTT
TRBJ1-1 | TRBV25-1 | NA | 14 | NA | CASSDLQANTEAFF | TGTGCCAGCAGTGACCTACAGGCGAACACTGAAGCTTTCTTT
TRBJ2-1 | TRBV5-1 | NA | 15 | NA | CASSLGRTVDNEQFF | TGCGCCAGCAGCTTGGGGCGGACAGTCGACAATGAGCAGTTCTTC
TRBJ1-5 | TRBV19 | TRBD1 | 15 | few | CASRNPTGGGQPQHF | TGTGCCAGTAGAAATCCGACAGGGGGCGGGCAGCCCCAGCATTTT
TRBJ2-3 | TRBV2 | NA | 11 | NA | CASKKGDTQYF | TGTGCCAGCAAAAAGGGAGATACGCAGTATTTT
TRBJ1-1 | TRBV12-3/TRBV12-4 | TRBD1 | 14 | many | CATRQGDLNTEAFF | TGTGCCACCAGACAGGGGGATCTTAACACTGAAGCTTTCTTT
TRBJ2-1 | TRBV6-2/TRBV6-3 | NA | 12 | NA | CASSEPGNEQFF | TGTGCCAGCAGTGAGCCCGGCAATGAGCAGTTCTTC
TRBJ1-1 | TRBV3-1 | TRBD1 | 17 | NA | CASSLLTGALWETEAFF | TGTGCCAGCAGCCTCCTGACAGGGGCCCTTTGGGAGACTGAAGCTTTCTTT
TRBJ1-5 | TRBV6-2/TRBV6-3 | NA | 15 | many | CASSYFQGGNQPQHF | TGTGCCAGCAGTTACTTCCAGGGAGGCAATCAGCCCCAGCATTTT
TRBJ2-5 | TRBV11-2 | NA | 15 | NA | CAGSLIWGSEETQYF | TGTGCCGGCAGCTTAATCTGGGGCTCGGAAGAGACCCAGTACTTC
TRBJ2-3 | TRBV5-1 | TRBD2 | 14 | many | CASGAGSGTDTQYF | TGCGCCAGCGGAGCGGGGTCCGGCACAGATACGCAGTATTTT
TRBJ1-2 | TRBV6-1 | TRBD1 | 14 | many | CASSVARDSQPYTF | TGTGCCAGCAGTGTGGCTCGGGACAGTCAACCCTACACCTTC
TRBJ2-7 | TRBV2 | NA | 14 | NA | CASRTGRSSYEQYF | TGTGCCAGCAGAACGGGCCGCAGCTCCTACGAGCAGTACTTC
TRBJ2-3 | TRBV2 | NA | 15 | many | CASRTALVGADTQYF | TGTGCCAGCCGGACGGCTCTAGTCGGGGCAGATACGCAGTATTTT
TRBJ2-1 | TRBV7-6 | NA | 13 | few | CASNNAGFNEQFF | TGTGCCAGCAACAACGCAGGCTTCAATGAGCAGTTCTTC
TRBJ2-7 | TRBV7-9 | NA | 10 | NA | CASPDREQYF | TGTGCCAGTCCAGATCGGGAGCAGTACTTC
TRBJ2-2 | TRBV25-1 | TRBD1 | 14 | few | CASRLTGGTGELFF | TGTGCCAGCAGGTTGACAGGGGGCACCGGGGAGCTGTTTTTT
TRBJ2-7 | TRBV5-1 | TRBD2 | 17 | NA | CASSPQTSGKRSYEQYF | TGCGCCAGCAGCCCCCAGACTAGCGGGAAACGCTCCTACGAGCAGTACTTC
TRBJ1-5 | TRBV28 | NA | 17 | many | CASSSGVASDSNQPQHF | TGTGCCAGCAGTTCGGGGGTCGCATCAGATAGCAATCAGCCCCAGCATTTT
TRBJ2-3 | TRBV30 | NA | 14 | many | CAWSESGATDTQYF | TGTGCCTGGAGTGAGAGCGGAGCCACAGATACGCAGTATTTT
TRBJ2-1 | TRBV6-2/TRBV6-3 | NA | 13 | many | CASSFVSYNEQFF | TGTGCCAGCAGTTTCGTATCCTACAATGAGCAGTTCTTC
TRBJ2-3 | TRBV5-1 | TRBD2 | 16 | many | CASSLIAGDLTDTQYF | TGCGCCAGCAGCCTAATAGCGGGGGACTTAACAGATACGCAGTATTTT
TRBJ2-5 | TRBV7-9 | NA | 15 | few | CASNPQVADKETQYF | TGTGCCAGCAACCCACAGGTAGCGGACAAAGAGACCCAGTACTTC
TRBJ2-7 | TRBV12-3/TRBV12-4 | NA | 15 | many | CASTRGQGGSYEQYF | TGTGCCAGCACCCGTGGGCAGGGGGGGTCCTACGAGCAGTACTTC